This passage covers 16 T cell receptor beta chains from one sample sequenced in a study of response to subunit inactivated influenza vaccine. TCRdb itself ran the RT-PCR reads through MiXCR, one entry per CDR3 protein. The sample shows more than 150,000 distinct CDR3 sequences, around 9% of them seen only once. The specimen was non-naive T cells sorted from PBMCs, collected on the day of vaccination. The receptors derive from a man between 45 and 60 years old who received an inactivated influenza vaccine.

V is TRBV5-1 and J is TRBJ2-7, with D tentatively TRBD2 (6 bases). Trimming removed 0 bases at V and 2 bases at J, with 24 bases between. The CDR3 sequence is 19 residues long. Germline V gene lookup returns CDR1 SGHRS and CDR2 YFSETQ. The CDR3 region is CASSLAWPGWGERPYEQYF. For the CDR3, the DNA is TGCGCCAGCAGCTTGGCCTGGCCGGGGTGGGGGGAGAGACCCTACGAGCAGTACTTC.

The chain joins TRBV20-1 to TRBJ2-2, with TRBD2 identical over 7 bases. The CDR3 has 17 residues. The germline V gene has CDR1 DFQATT and CDR2 SNEGSKA (reference sequence). The ends lost 0 bases at V and 1 base at J; junction bases unmatched: 8. The CDR3 DNA is TGCAGTGCTAGAGATTCAACCCGCGGGGGGAACACCGGGGAGCTGTTTTTT. The encoded protein is CSARDSTRGGNTGELFF.

This clonotype came up a few times. J is TRBJ1-6 and V is TRBV28; the D is unclear. Germline lookup yields CDR1 MDHEN and CDR2 SYDVKM. Trimming took 3 bases from V and 0 from J, leaving 9 bases between them. The CDR3 totals 16 residues. CDR3 region: CASSLGLTSYNSPLHF. The CDR3 DNA reads TGTGCCAGCAGTTTGGGCCTCACCTCCTATAATTCACCCCTCCACTTT.

Many counts were recorded for this clonotype. The CDR3 protein is CASSSPLQGTGELFF. In DNA, the CDR3 is TGTGCCAGCAGCTCTCCATTACAGGGGACCGGGGAGCTGTTTTTT. J is TRBJ2-2 and V is TRBV7-9; the match to TRBD1 covers 7 bases. Trimming removed 4 bases from V and 5 bases from J; junction bases left unmatched: 7. Germline CDR1 and CDR2: SEHNR and FQNEAQ (reference sequence). There are 15 residues in the CDR3.

The chain recombines TRBV19 with TRBJ1-1; no definite D call. This CDR3 spans 14 amino acids. V was trimmed by 3 bases and J by 5 bases, leaving 13 bases between them. From germline, CDR1 is LNHDA and CDR2 SQIVND (reference sequence). CDR3 protein: CASSIRTRRTEAFF. CDR3 DNA: TGTGCCAGTAGTATTCGGACCCGAAGGACTGAAGCTTTCTTT.

The table lists this clonotype with a few counts. V is TRBV4-3 and J is TRBJ2-3, with D possibly being TRBD1 or TRBD2 (6 bases each). This CDR3 comprises 13 residues. The germline CDR1 and CDR2 sequences are LGHNA and YSLEER. Trimming took off 0 bases at V and 8 bases at J, with 9 bases between the two ends. The CDR3 here is CASSQEGGRTQYF. CDR3 sequence (DNA): TGCGCCAGCAGCCAAGAGGGGGGCCGTACGCAGTATTTT.

The chain couples TRBV20-1 to TRBJ2-5; 9 bases match TRBD1. The CDR3 loop spans 14 amino acids. The germline CDR1 and CDR2 sequences are DFQATT and SNEGSKA (reference sequence). With V trimmed by 4 bases and J by 4 bases, 7 bases remained unmatched. The CDR3 DNA sequence: TGCAGTGCTAAGGGACAGGGTTGGAGAGAGACCCAGTACTTC. As protein: CSAKGQGWRETQYF.

The table lists this clonotype with a few counts. The V and J genes are TRBV19 and TRBJ1-5; the match to TRBD1 covers 7 bases. Looked up from germline, CDR1 is LNHDA and CDR2 is SQIVND (reference sequence). With V trimmed by 7 bases and J by 6 bases, 12 bases remained unmatched. The CDR3 contains 15 residues. CDR3 nucleotides: TGTGCCAGTACCTGGGACAGCGCTTTGGGTCAGCCCCAGCATTTT. Amino acids: CASTWDSALGQPQHF.

In this sample, this clonotype turned up a few times. The gene calls are TRBV18 and TRBJ2-7; 9 nucleotides match TRBD1. From germline, CDR1 is KGHSH and CDR2 LQKENI. V gave up 5 bases and J gave up 9 bases; unmatched junction bases: 11. This CDR3 is built from 14 residues. The CDR3 is CASSSPGQGYRQYF. CDR3 DNA sequence: TGTGCCAGCTCATCTCCGGGACAGGGCTACCGGCAGTACTTC.

This clonotype was recorded a few times. The V gene is TRBV7-2, the J gene TRBJ2-1, with 9 bases fitting TRBD2. Germline V gene sequence: CDR1 SGHTA, CDR2 FQGNSA. V lost 1 base and J lost 2; bases outside the gene matches: 3. The CDR3 is 16 amino acids. The DNA of the CDR3 is TGTGCCAGCAGCTTAGTCAGCGGGGGGACCTACAATGAGCAGTTCTTC. Its translation is CASSLVSGGTYNEQFF.

This clonotype occurred many times. J is TRBJ1-4 and V is TRBV29-1, with D possibly matching TRBD1 (5 bases). The CDR3 runs to 14 residues. Trimming pared 7 bases from V and 4 bases from J, leaving 16 bases between. Germline V gives CDR1 SQVTM, CDR2 ANQGSEA. This CDR3 reads CSATGTAGNEKLFF. The CDR3, as DNA: TGCAGCGCCACCGGGACGGCCGGTAATGAAAAACTGTTTTTT.

In its sample, this clonotype was seen many times. V usage is TRBV11-2 and J usage is TRBJ2-7; 9 nucleotides agree with TRBD2. V lost 4 bases and J lost 4; bases outside the gene matches: 11. CDR1 is SGHAT and CDR2 is FQNNGV in the germline V gene. The CDR3 contains 16 residues. CDR3 nucleotides: TGTGCCAGCAGCTCCAGGAGCGGGAGGATAGCGTACGAGCAGTACTTC. Amino acid sequence: CASSSRSGRIAYEQYF.

The chain joins TRBV5-1 to TRBJ2-1; 8 bases agree with TRBD1. Trimming took 4 bases from V and 4 from J; bases not matched to a gene: 7. Germline V gives CDR1 SGHRS, CDR2 YFSETQ. CDR3 length: 15 amino acids. The CDR3 reads CASSVGTGQYNEQFF. In DNA form, the CDR3 reads TGCGCCAGCAGCGTAGGGACAGGTCAATACAATGAGCAGTTCTTC.

This clonotype was seen only a few times. This chain connects TRBV12-3 or TRBV12-4 to TRBJ2-7, with TRBD1 as a possible D gene (5 bases). Trimming removed 6 bases from V and 1 base from J, with 13 bases in between. This CDR3 is built from 14 residues. The CDR3 DNA is TGTGCCAGCAGGCCGGACATGGTGTCCTACGAGCAGTACTTC. It encodes CASRPDMVSYEQYF.

This chain connects TRBV24-1 to TRBJ2-3, with D perhaps matching TRBD1 (8 bases). V was cut by 2 bases and J by 5 bases, with 19 bases left in between. Germline CDR1 is KGHDR and CDR2 is SFDVKD. There are 17 residues in the CDR3. The CDR3 here is CATSDWSRGRGGDTQYF. CDR3 nucleotide sequence: TGTGCCACCAGTGATTGGAGCAGGGGGCGCGGGGGAGATACGCAGTATTTT.

This clonotype turned up a few times. This rearrangement joins TRBV11-2 to TRBJ1-1; D unresolved. Per the germline V gene, CDR1 is SGHAT and CDR2 is FQNNGV. This CDR3 spans 15 amino acids. The V end was cut by 0 bases, the J end by 5 bases, with 13 bases between. The CDR3 DNA sequence: TGTGCCAGCAGCTTAGACAGCCGCGTCCAGACTGAAGCTTTCTTT. Translation: CASSLDSRVQTEAFF.